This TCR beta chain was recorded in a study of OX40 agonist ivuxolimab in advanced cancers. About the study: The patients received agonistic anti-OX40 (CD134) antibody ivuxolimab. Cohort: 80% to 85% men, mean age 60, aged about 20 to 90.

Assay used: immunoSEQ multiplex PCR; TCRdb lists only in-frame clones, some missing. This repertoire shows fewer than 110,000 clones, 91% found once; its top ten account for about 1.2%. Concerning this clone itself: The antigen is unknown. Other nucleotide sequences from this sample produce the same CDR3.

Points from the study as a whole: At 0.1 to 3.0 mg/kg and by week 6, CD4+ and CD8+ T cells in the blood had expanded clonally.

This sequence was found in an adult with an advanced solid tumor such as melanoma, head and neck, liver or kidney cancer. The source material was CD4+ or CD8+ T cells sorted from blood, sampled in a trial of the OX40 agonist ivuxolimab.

The CDR3 region is CASSLGGRGYNEQFF. CDR3 DNA: TGCGCCAGCAGCTTGGGCGGGAGGGGATACAATGAGCAGTTCTTC. The rearrangement links TRBV5-1 to TRBJ2-1, with 9 positions matching TRBD2. This CDR3 is built from 15 residues. Germline trimming cut 0 bases from V and 4 bases from J; bases unmatched to any gene: 2. Germline V gene lookup returns CDR1 SGHRS and CDR2 YFSETQ.